Following are 9 T cell receptor beta chains from one sample sequenced in a study of blood T cell repertoires in COVID-19. Sequencing used immunoSEQ multiplex PCR; TCRdb keeps in-frame clones, though not all of them. The sample includes about 38,000 clones, nearly 90% of them seen just once. Material for sequencing was peripheral blood. These receptors were collected from a man in his fifties or sixties with active or convalescent COVID-19.

This clone has only one observation. CDR3 sequence: CASSQGLAGNSYEQYF. CDR3 DNA: TGTGCCAGCAGCCAAGGACTAGCGGGGAACTCCTACGAGCAGTACTTC. The chain joins TRBV3-1 (or the pseudogene TRBV3-2) to TRBJ2-7; TRBD2 matches 11 bases. The CDR3 extends over 16 amino acids. V was clipped by 1 base and J by 0 bases; unmatched bases: 2. Germline assignment: CDR1 LGHDT and CDR2 YNNKEL (reference sequence).

The chain joins TRBV7-2 to TRBJ2-3; D may be TRBD1 (5 bases). The germline CDR1 and CDR2 sequences are SGHTA and FQGNSA. The CDR3 extends over 13 amino acids. The V gene lost 3 bases and the J gene lost 9 bases, with 13 bases spanning the gap. CDR3 sequence: CASSFSLKGTQYF. In nucleotides, the CDR3 is TGTGCCAGCAGCTTCTCTTTGAAGGGGACGCAGTATTTT.

V is TRBV5-1 and J is TRBJ2-2; 7 bases line up with TRBD2. The CDR3 extends over 14 amino acids. CDR1 SGHRS and CDR2 YFSETQ come from the germline V gene. V dropped 6 bases and J dropped 4; count of bases not matched to a gene: 6. The CDR3 spells CASTGGDPTGELFF. The CDR3 DNA is TGCGCCAGCACTGGGGGGGATCCCACCGGGGAGCTGTTTTTT.

This chain links TRBV7-6 with TRBJ2-3, with D perhaps TRBD1 (6 bases). The CDR3 is made up of 15 amino acids. Trimming shortened V by 2 bases and J by 4 bases, and 13 bases separated the two germline ends. Germline V CDR1 and CDR2: SGHVS, FNYEAQ. CDR3 sequence: CASSLSQGTADTQYF. In DNA form, the CDR3 reads TGTGCCAGCAGCTTATCCCAGGGGACGGCAGATACGCAGTATTTT.

V gene TRBV18 combines with J gene TRBJ1-6; D may be TRBD1 (6 bases). This CDR3 spans 13 amino acids. Germline V lookup: CDR1 KGHSH, CDR2 LQKENI. V was trimmed by 6 bases and J by 15 bases, leaving 18 bases between them. The CDR3 nucleotides are TGTGCCAGCTCCCCCGGGACAAATCTTCGCCTCCACTTT. It is translated as CASSPGTNLRLHF.

The chain carries TRBV29-1 and TRBJ2-7, with a possible D match to TRBD2 (5 bases). CDR3 size: 12 residues. Trimming shortened V by 4 bases and J by 1 base, and 8 bases separated the two germline ends. Germline loops: CDR1 SQVTM, CDR2 ANQGSEA. In DNA form, the CDR3 reads TGCAGCGTTGTAACTAGGTCCTACGAGCAGTACTTC. It is translated as CSVVTRSYEQYF.

This clone was seen a few times. The chain has TRBV4-2 and TRBJ1-1, with TRBD1 matching 7 bases. Trimming took 4 bases from V and 4 from J; bases not matched to a gene: 12. This CDR3 has 16 residues. Germline CDR1 reads LGHNA; CDR2 reads YNFKEQ. CDR3 coding DNA: TGTGCCAGCAGCCGATACTTTGGACAGGTGGCCACTGAAGCTTTCTTT. As protein: CASSRYFGQVATEAFF.

The chain joins TRBV5-1 to TRBJ2-5; perhaps TRBD1 as D (6 bases). This CDR3 has 15 residues. From germline, CDR1 is SGHRS and CDR2 YFSETQ. The V end was cut by 2 bases, the J end by 13 bases, with 24 bases between. The CDR3 DNA is TGCGCCAGCAGCTTCGGAACCCGGGACCCCAGAGGGGGGTACTTC. It translates to CASSFGTRDPRGGYF.

The V and J genes are TRBV28 and TRBJ2-1, with D tentatively TRBD2 (5 bases). Between the trimmed V and J ends, which lost 6 bases and 0 bases, there was a span of 15 bases. Germline V CDR1 and CDR2: MDHEN, SYDVKM. The CDR3 length is 16 residues. The CDR3 loop reads CASSPPLGSSYNEQFF. The DNA of the CDR3 is TGTGCCAGCAGCCCGCCCCTAGGGAGCTCCTACAATGAGCAGTTCTTC.